This passage covers 23 T cell receptor beta chains from one sample sequenced in a study of identical twins. TCRdb analysed the 5' RACE reads with MiXCR anew, one entry per CDR3 protein. The profile shows 400,000 to 500,000 distinct CDR3 sequences, roughly an eighth of them singletons. The data also belong to a second study, concerning yellow fever vaccine responses in identical twins.

Input material: CD4+ T cells sorted from blood. These receptors were taken from a woman aged 18-29 years in good health.

This clonotype was seen ten or more times. V is TRBV5-1 and J is TRBJ2-1, with 8 bases lining up with TRBD2. V was clipped by 0 bases and J by 5 bases; unmatched bases: 4. This CDR3 contains 15 residues. From germline, CDR1 is SGHRS and CDR2 YFSETQ. In nucleotides, the CDR3 is TGCGCCAGCAGCTTGGTCAGCGGGGGTAACAATGAGCAGTTCTTC. Protein sequence: CASSLVSGGNNEQFF. The whole variable domain, remainder taken from reference TRBV5-1 and TRBJ2-1, is KAGVTQTPRYLIKTRGQQVTLSCSPISGHRSVSWYQQTPGQGLQFLFEYFSETQRNKGNFPGRFSGRQFSNSRSEMNVSTLELGDSALYLCASSLVSGGNNEQFFGPGTRLTVL.

This clonotype was seen only a few times. The chain couples TRBV5-1 to TRBJ2-7; 9 bases agree with TRBD2. CDR1 SGHRS and CDR2 YFSETQ come from the germline V gene. V dropped 4 bases and J dropped 0; count of bases not matched to a gene: 8. The CDR3 totals 16 residues. CDR3 nucleotides: TGCGCCAGCAGCCTGGGACTAGCCGAGCCCTCCTACGAGCAGTACTTC. Encoded protein: CASSLGLAEPSYEQYF.

This clonotype showed up just a few times. The J gene is TRBJ1-2, the V gene TRBV12-3 or TRBV12-4; possibly TRBD1 for D (6 bases). Trimming cost V 3 bases and J 4 bases, with 12 bases left between them. The CDR3 spans 14 residues. The CDR3 spells CASSFGGPPYGYTF. The CDR3 nucleotides read TGTGCCAGCAGTTTTGGGGGGCCTCCCTATGGCTACACCTTC.

In its sample, this clonotype was seen a few times. This chain connects TRBV19 to TRBJ1-1, with 9 bases aligning to TRBD1. The CDR3 has 16 residues. With 1 base clipped from V and 0 bases from J, the junction kept 3 bases outside the gene matches. CDR1 is LNHDA, CDR2 SQIVND, per germline (reference sequence). CDR3 in amino acids: CASSIGTGELNTEAFF. CDR3 sequence (DNA): TGTGCCAGTAGTATAGGGACAGGGGAATTGAACACTGAAGCTTTCTTT.

The V gene is TRBV12-3 or TRBV12-4, the J gene TRBJ1-2, with D hard to call. V lost 6 bases to trimming and J lost 6 bases, with 14 bases between them. This CDR3 has 13 amino acids. CDR3 bases: TGTGCCAGCAGAATGACGGCCGGGGATGGCTACACCTTC. The encoded protein is CASRMTAGDGYTF.

The V gene is TRBV28, the J gene TRBJ2-1, with 11 bases fitting TRBD2. V dropped 5 bases and J dropped 10; count of bases not matched to a gene: 10. Germline V gene lookup returns CDR1 MDHEN and CDR2 SYDVKM. The CDR3 has 15 amino acids. CDR3 protein: CASSPPSGGPFEQFF. In DNA form, the CDR3 reads TGTGCCAGCAGTCCCCCTAGCGGGGGGCCATTCGAGCAGTTCTTC.

The table lists this clonotype with many counts. The chain links TRBV24-1 to TRBJ2-2; the D call may be TRBD1 or TRBD2 (5 bases each). V was trimmed by 4 bases and J by 3 bases, leaving 11 bases between them. The CDR3 sequence is 15 residues long. Germline values: CDR1 KGHDR, CDR2 SFDVKD. CDR3 protein: CATSEPGRDTGELFF. CDR3 sequence (DNA): TGTGCCACCAGTGAGCCGGGACGGGACACCGGGGAGCTGTTTTTT.

This clonotype was counted many times. V usage is TRBV20-1 and J usage is TRBJ2-3; 13 bases are a match to TRBD2. This CDR3 comprises 14 residues. Trimming at V came to 6 bases and at J to 4 bases, leaving 4 bases not matched to a gene. The germline V gene has CDR1 DFQATT and CDR2 SNEGSKA (reference sequence). CDR3 residues: CSAETSGRSDTQYF. CDR3 nucleotides: TGCAGTGCCGAGACTAGCGGGAGGTCAGATACGCAGTATTTT.

The V call is TRBV29-1, the J call TRBJ2-7; unclear D gene. Trimming pared 3 bases from V and 4 bases from J, leaving 7 bases between. Germline values: CDR1 SQVTM, CDR2 ANQGSEA. This CDR3 contains 11 residues. CDR3 DNA: TGCAGCGTTGATGCCGGATACGAGCAGTACTTC. It yields the protein CSVDAGYEQYF.

The gene calls are TRBV4-3 and TRBJ2-2; the D gene is possibly TRBD1 (5 bases). Germline assignment: CDR1 LGHNA and CDR2 YSLEER. V lost 0 bases and J 5 bases, leaving 10 bases between the germline ends. The CDR3 has 15 amino acids. CDR3: CASSQDPRTTGELFF. Here the CDR3 DNA reads TGCGCCAGCAGCCAAGATCCCCGGACAACCGGGGAGCTGTTTTTT.

This clonotype was picked up many times. The genes are TRBV7-6 and TRBJ2-7; D is unclear. V gave up 1 base and J gave up 1 base, with 8 bases separating them. CDR1 and CDR2 from the germline V gene are SGHVS and FNYEAQ. The CDR3 consists of 14 residues. CDR3: CASSLGGYSYEQYF. The CDR3 DNA follows: TGTGCCAGCAGCTTAGGTGGTTATTCCTACGAGCAGTACTTC.

A few counts support this clonotype. The CDR3 protein is CASSIRDTLFTGELFF. The CDR3, as DNA: TGTGCCAGCAGCATACGGGACACTCTCTTCACCGGGGAGCTGTTTTTT. The chain is built from TRBV9 and TRBJ2-2; D might be TRBD1 (6 bases). Germline V gene lookup returns CDR1 SGDLS and CDR2 YYNGEE. Trimming took 4 bases from V and 4 from J, leaving 17 bases between them. The CDR3 covers 16 residues.

The gene calls are TRBV11-1 and TRBJ2-1, with D maybe TRBD2 (6 bases). CDR3 length: 18 amino acids. The V gene lost 7 bases and the J gene lost 2 bases, with 24 bases spanning the gap. From germline, CDR1 is SGHAT and CDR2 FQDESV (reference sequence). DNA of the CDR3: TGTGCCAGCACCTTGGGACTTGGTCAGAGCGGTCCCTACAATGAGCAGTTCTTC. Its protein is CASTLGLGQSGPYNEQFF. Supplemented by reference TRBV11-1 and TRBJ2-1, the full variable domain reads EAEVAQSPRYKITEKSQAVAFWCDPISGHATLYWYRQILGQGPELLVQFQDESVVDDSQLPKDRFSAERLKGVDSTLKIQPAELGDSAMYLCASTLGLGQSGPYNEQFFGPGTRLTVL.

This clonotype was counted a few times. The CDR3 region is CASSPEGQINREQYF. The CDR3 nucleotides read TGCGCCAGCAGCCCCGAGGGCCAGATTAATAGGGAGCAGTACTTC. V and J are TRBV4-1 and TRBJ2-7; tentative D call: TRBD2 (5 bases). The V gene lost 4 bases and the J gene lost 7 bases, with 20 bases spanning the gap. This CDR3 is 15 amino acids long. Germline V gene data show CDR1 as MGHRA and CDR2 as YSYEKL.

In this sample, this clonotype turned up a few times. CDR3 sequence (DNA): TGCAGCGTAGTTAGACAGGGGGCTCGGTATGGCTACACCTTC. It translates to CSVVRQGARYGYTF. The rearrangement uses TRBV29-1 and TRBJ1-2; TRBD1 matches at 10 bases. V lost 6 bases and J lost 5; bases outside the gene matches: 9. Germline V gives CDR1 SQVTM, CDR2 ANQGSEA. The CDR3 has 14 amino acids.

The chain is built from TRBV7-8 and TRBJ2-3; 8 bases align to TRBD1. CDR1 is SGHVS and CDR2 is FQNEAQ in the germline V gene. The CDR3 totals 17 residues. V lost 1 base to trimming and J lost 1 base; unmatched junction nucleotides: 7. The CDR3 here is CASSLEATGVRTDTQYF. The CDR3 bases are TGTGCCAGCAGCTTAGAGGCGACAGGGGTGCGCACAGATACGCAGTATTTT.

The V and J genes are TRBV24-1 and TRBJ2-1; a possible D gene is TRBD1 (7 bases). Trimming cost V 4 bases and J 8 bases, with 17 bases left between them. The CDR3 is 15 amino acids. Looked up from germline, CDR1 is KGHDR and CDR2 is SFDVKD. This CDR3 is CATSETGRKLDEQFF. The CDR3 DNA reads as TGTGCCACCAGTGAGACAGGGAGGAAACTCGATGAGCAGTTCTTC.

This clonotype was counted many times. J is TRBJ2-2 and V is TRBV29-1, with 15 bases lining up with TRBD2. The CDR3 spans 16 residues. J lost 5 bases, V lost 6 bases, and 7 bases had no gene match. Germline CDR1 reads SQVTM; CDR2 reads ANQGSEA. CDR3 loop: CSVRTSGRALTGELFF. In DNA form, the CDR3 reads TGCAGCGTCCGGACTAGCGGGAGGGCCTTGACCGGGGAGCTGTTTTTT.

In this sample, this clonotype turned up a few times. The chain links TRBV5-1 to TRBJ2-3; 13 nucleotides agree with TRBD2. The junction had 5 bases not matched to a gene; V was cut back by 0 bases and J by 1 base. Germline V lookup: CDR1 SGHRS, CDR2 YFSETQ. This CDR3 has 18 amino acids. The CDR3 DNA reads as TGCGCCAGCAGCTTGGGTAGGACTAGCGGGGGCCGCACAGATACGCAGTATTTT. Its protein is CASSLGRTSGGRTDTQYF.

This clonotype was seen more than once but under ten times. CDR3 amino acids: CASSYPGGTGELFF. DNA for the CDR3: TGCGCCAGCAGCTACCCCGGTGGGACCGGGGAGCTGTTTTTT. V and J are TRBV5-1 and TRBJ2-2; D gene uncertain. The CDR3 extends over 14 amino acids. Trimming stripped 3 bases from V and 5 bases from J, with 11 bases between. CDR1 is SGHRS, CDR2 YFSETQ, per germline.

This clonotype has only a few counts. The chain links TRBV5-1 to TRBJ2-2, with 7 bases matching TRBD1. V was pared by 2 bases and J by 0 bases, with 1 base of the junction left unmatched. This CDR3 is 15 amino acids long. Germline CDR1 SGHRS, CDR2 YFSETQ. CDR3 DNA sequence: TGCGCCAGCAGCTTCCAGGGGGCGAACACCGGGGAGCTGTTTTTT. Translation gives CASSFQGANTGELFF. The complete variable domain, with remaining parts taken from reference TRBV5-1 and TRBJ2-2, reads KAGVTQTPRYLIKTRGQQVTLSCSPISGHRSVSWYQQTPGQGLQFLFEYFSETQRNKGNFPGRFSGRQFSNSRSEMNVSTLELGDSALYLCASSFQGANTGELFFGEGSRLTVL.

This clonotype was counted only a few times. The genes are TRBV20-1 and TRBJ2-3; 8 bases map to TRBD1. Per germline, CDR1 DFQATT and CDR2 SNEGSKA (reference sequence). Unmatched junction bases numbered 9, after V lost 5 bases and J lost 2 bases. The CDR3 runs 15 residues. CDR3 in amino acids: CSASLGQGTTDTQYF. CDR3 nucleotide sequence: TGCAGTGCTTCACTCGGACAGGGAACCACAGATACGCAGTATTTT.

The table lists this clonotype with many counts. CDR3 protein: CASRGTRNSNQPQHF. Written as DNA, the CDR3 is TGTGCCAGCAGGGGGACACGAAATAGCAATCAGCCCCAGCATTTT. V and J are TRBV2 and TRBJ1-5; D possibly corresponds to TRBD1 (6 bases). V lost 6 bases and J 0 bases, leaving 12 bases between the germline ends. Germline-derived CDR1 and CDR2 are SNHLY and FYNNEI. The CDR3 has 15 amino acids.